The 18 T cell receptor beta chains presented below share a single source sample, sequenced in a study of molecular identifiers for immune sequencing clone quantification. One entry per CDR3 protein results from TCRdb running MiXCR on the PCR reads. The sample holds around 470,000 distinct CDR3 sequences, around 25% seen once. The material sequenced was naive CD8+ T cells from blood, with Jurkat cell RNA spiked in. As for subset: FACS-sorted CD8+CD4-CCR7+CD45RA+ naive T cells. The source of these receptors is a human donor in good health. Some libraries in this study had Jurkat cell RNA spiked in.

This chain joins TRBV28 and TRBJ2-7; maybe TRBD2 (5 bases). The V and J ends lost 1 base and 3 bases respectively, with 19 bases between them. Germline V lookup: CDR1 MDHEN, CDR2 SYDVKM. This CDR3 is built from 17 residues. This CDR3 reads CASSLFVDYTYNYEQYF. The CDR3 bases are TGTGCCAGCAGTTTATTTGTCGACTATACCTACAACTACGAGCAGTACTTC.

For this clonotype: This likely comes from a read error, as the CDR3 has no conserved phenylalanine or tryptophan at its end. This chain connects TRBV11-2 to TRBJ1-3, with D hard to call. Trimming took off 1 base at V and 1 base at J, with 11 bases between the two ends. This CDR3 is 16 amino acids long. The germline V gene has CDR1 SGHAT and CDR2 FQNNGV. For the CDR3, the DNA is TGTGCCAGCAGCTTAGGTCCCGTTGAATCTGGAAACACCATATATCTT. Protein product: CASSLGPVESGNTIYL.

The chain uses TRBV7-9 and TRBJ2-6, with a tentative D call TRBD1 (6 bases). V gave up 5 bases and J gave up 0 bases, with 23 bases separating them. Germline values: CDR1 SEHNR, CDR2 FQNEAQ (reference sequence). The CDR3 loop spans 20 amino acids. The CDR3, as DNA: TGTGCCAGCAGCCCCACCATCGGGACACCACCGAACTCTGGGGCCAACGTCCTGACTTTC. Its translation: CASSPTIGTPPNSGANVLTF.

J is TRBJ2-7 and V is TRBV7-9, with D possibly TRBD1 on 5 matching bases. The germline CDR1 and CDR2 sequences are SEHNR and FQNEAQ (reference sequence). There are 15 residues in the CDR3. V was clipped by 5 bases and J by 0 bases, with 14 bases between them. The CDR3: CASSPWTSSSYEQYF. The CDR3, as DNA: TGTGCCAGCAGCCCGTGGACAAGCAGCTCCTACGAGCAGTACTTC.

This clonotype was observed a handful of times. This rearrangement joins TRBV6-2 or TRBV6-3 to TRBJ1-1; a weak D match, TRBD1 (6 bases). The CDR3 length is 13 residues. Germline V gene data show CDR1 as MNHEY and CDR2 as SVGEGT. V dropped 7 bases and J dropped 1 base, with 10 bases sitting between them. The CDR3 reads CASTRTENTEAFF. In DNA, the CDR3 is TGTGCCAGCACGAGGACAGAGAACACTGAAGCTTTCTTT.

V and J are TRBV6-5 and TRBJ2-7; 10 nucleotides line up with TRBD2. J lost 9 bases, V lost 0 bases, and 8 bases had no gene match. Germline lookup yields CDR1 MNHEY and CDR2 SVGAGI. CDR3 length equals 15 residues. As DNA, the CDR3 is TGTGCCAGCAGTTACTCGAGCGGGAGGGCTAACGCGCAGTACTTC. It specifies CASSYSSGRANAQYF.

This clonotype has just a few counts. V and J are TRBV12-3 or TRBV12-4 and TRBJ1-2; D remains unclear. V was pared by 3 bases and J by 2 bases, with 10 bases between. The CDR3 totals 14 residues. The CDR3 sequence: CASSFSPGNYGYTF. CDR3 DNA: TGTGCCAGCAGTTTTTCCCCCGGGAACTATGGCTACACCTTC.

The sample holds a few counts of this clonotype. This rearrangement joins TRBV30 to TRBJ1-2; 7 nucleotides align to TRBD1. Germline assignment: CDR1 GTSNPN and CDR2 SVGIG (reference sequence). The CDR3 extends over 12 amino acids. With V trimmed by 3 bases and J by 4 bases, 2 bases remained unmatched. The CDR3 region is CAWRGQSYGYTF. DNA of the CDR3: TGTGCCTGGAGGGGACAGAGCTATGGCTACACCTTC.

This chain connects TRBV27 to TRBJ2-5, with D unclear. Germline V gene data show CDR1 as MNHEY and CDR2 as SMNVEV (reference sequence). V lost 4 bases and J lost 4, with 7 bases in between. This CDR3 has 12 amino acids. CDR3 coding DNA: TGTGCCAGCAGTTCTCGTTCAGAGACCCAGTACTTC. The encoded protein is CASSSRSETQYF.

This clonotype has just one count. This may stem from a read error, because a much larger clone lies one nucleotide away. A read error is likely, as this CDR3 ends without the conserved phenylalanine or tryptophan. The chain joins TRBV19 to TRBJ2-7, with TRBD2 identical over 11 bases. J gave up 0 bases and V 5 bases, and 3 bases lay outside the gene matches. The CDR3 is 15 residues long. Per germline, CDR1 LNHDA and CDR2 SQIVND (reference sequence). The CDR3 nucleotides read TGTGCCAGTAGTCCGGGACTAGCGGTCTCCTACGAGCAGTACATC. Amino acids: CASSPGLAVSYEQYI.

This clonotype was counted between two and nine times. V usage is TRBV2 and J usage is TRBJ2-1; the D is unclear. CDR3 length: 11 amino acids. The V end was cut by 3 bases, the J end by 8 bases, with 5 bases between. Germline CDR1 is SNHLY and CDR2 is FYNNEI. This CDR3 is CASSESYEQFF. Here the CDR3 DNA reads TGTGCCAGCAGTGAGTCTTATGAGCAGTTCTTC.

This clonotype was recorded at least ten times. The chain links TRBV6-5 to TRBJ2-7, with 7 bases matching TRBD1. This CDR3 has 13 amino acids. Germline CDR1 MNHEY, CDR2 SVGAGI. V lost 0 bases, J lost 4 bases, and 0 bases stayed unmatched. Here the CDR3 reads CASSYSTGYEQYF. For the CDR3, the DNA is TGTGCCAGCAGTTACTCGACAGGGTACGAGCAGTACTTC.

This clonotype came up a few times. The chain is built from TRBV5-1 and TRBJ2-7; TRBD1 might be the D (6 bases). Trimming stripped 4 bases from V and 0 bases from J, with 14 bases between. The CDR3 consists of 15 residues. The germline V gene encodes CDR1 SGHRS and CDR2 YFSETQ. CDR3 loop: CASSLWTDSSYEQYF. The CDR3 DNA is TGCGCCAGCAGCCTGTGGACAGATAGCTCCTACGAGCAGTACTTC.

This clonotype has at least ten counts. The V gene is TRBV4-3, the J gene TRBJ1-2, with 8 bases that match TRBD1. Germline assignment: CDR1 LGHNA and CDR2 YSLEER. J gave up 2 bases and V 1 base, and 3 bases lay outside the gene matches. There are 15 residues in the CDR3. The CDR3 is CASSQADRANYGYTF. CDR3 bases: TGCGCCAGCAGCCAAGCGGACAGGGCCAACTATGGCTACACCTTC.

Written as DNA, the CDR3 is TGTGCCACCAATGACAGACAGGGCGGAGGTGAAAAACTGTTTTTT. It encodes CATNDRQGGGEKLFF. The chain recombines TRBV24-1 with TRBJ1-4; 7 bases are a match to TRBD1. V gave up 8 bases and J gave up 7 bases; unmatched junction bases: 12. CDR1 and CDR2 from the germline V gene are KGHDR and SFDVKD. CDR3 size: 15 residues.

This clonotype has at least ten counts. The chain carries TRBV6-2 or TRBV6-3 and TRBJ1-5; no reliable D call. V shed 0 bases and J shed 6 bases, with 6 bases lying between them. The CDR3 sequence is 13 residues long. In germline, CDR1 is MNHEY, CDR2 SVGEGT. The CDR3 nucleotides are TGTGCCAGCAGTTACTCAGGGTTTCAGCCCCAGCATTTT. This translates into CASSYSGFQPQHF.

V gene TRBV12-3 or TRBV12-4 combines with J gene TRBJ1-3, with D perhaps TRBD1 (6 bases). The CDR3 covers 16 residues. With 6 bases removed from V and 0 bases from J, the gap between germline ends came to 15 bases. CDR3 DNA sequence: TGTGCCAGCAGCAGCCATCCGACAGGCTCTGGAAACACCATATATTTT. It encodes CASSSHPTGSGNTIYF.

Remarks on this clonotype: This could be a read error, since a much larger clone is one nucleotide away. The chain uses TRBV4-3 and TRBJ2-7; D is perhaps TRBD1 (6 bases). Germline V gives CDR1 LGHNA, CDR2 YSLEER. The CDR3 covers 13 residues. V lost 7 bases and J 2 bases, leaving 12 bases between the germline ends. CDR3 DNA: TGCGCCAGCAACCAGGGACAAGCCTACGAGCAGTACTTC. Its protein product is CASNQGQAYEQYF.